This entry features one T cell receptor beta chain sequence. In this sample, this clonotype turned up a few times. Its antigen is not yet known. Base-call qualities are not available, and no considerably larger clone is one nucleotide away. TCRdb lists the instrument as Illumina MiSeq. TCRdb handled the public reads itself, with Q25 trimming in fastp and clone calling in MiXCR, and kept productive beta chains. Rows are unified per CDR3 protein, each entry keeping the most common DNA and genes. Across this sample there are some 19,000 distinct CDR3 sequences, with around 23% seen only once. The leading ten clones occupy around 0.8% of the sample. From a lookup of the germline V gene, CDR1 and CDR2 are SQVTM and ANQGSEA. Cut back by 4 bases and 6 bases, the V and J ends lie 7 bases apart. CDR3 length: 11 amino acids, cysteine to phenylalanine. Solely the CDR3 DNA is kept, with 33 bases framed from the first base.

This specimen belongs to a study of lung T cells in sarcoidosis with Löfgren's syndrome (dated by TCRdb to 2015 to 2018). Looking at the study overall: Sarcoidosis was described as a granulomatous, mainly pulmonary disease marked by CD4+ T cell accumulation in bronchoalveolar lavage fluid. The repertoire analyses focused on Löfgren's syndrome patients.

Findings and caveats that apply to the study as a whole: Recognition of a sarcoidosis-associated antigen was merely suggested, with the antigen itself still putative and unidentified. Sharing of TRAV12-1 and TRBV2 CDR3 motifs among multiple Lofgren's syndrome patients was reported, suggesting public CD4+ TCR repertoires. In Lofgren's syndrome patients, relative to control subjects, TRAV12-1 and TRBV2 were reported to be the most expanded V gene segments. In alphabeta pairing analysis, TRAV12-1 was found to pair preferentially with TRBV2, and CDR3 homology was shown by the resulting paired TCRs.

The study profiled TCR repertoires of CD4+ T cells collected through bronchoalveolar lavage. Sequenced: CD4+ T cells from bronchoalveolar lavage. The rearranged segments are TRBV29-1 and TRBJ2-1; perhaps TRBD2 is the D gene, with 6 bases matching. The TCR was taken from a human donor with sarcoidosis (Löfgren's syndrome or another form), or a control subject (not recorded which). The DNA sequence reads TGCAGCGTTGCCGGGAGCAATGAGCAGTTCTTC. Translation gives CSVAGSNEQFF.